This TCR beta chain was captured by sequencing in a study of T-cell memory formation after mild COVID-19. Each CDR3 protein is one row after TCRdb ran MiXCR on the 5' RACE reads. The top ten hold more than 3% of the sample, which has around 200,000 distinct CDR3 sequences, 18% seen once. Sequencing used PBMCs or a T cell subset sorted from them (not recorded which). This receptor was obtained from a man between 18 and 29 years old who had mild COVID-19 (a few samples of this study predate the infection). Cell type and time point are not known.

The CDR3 is CASSWQYQETQYF. CDR3 in DNA: TGTGCCAGCAGTTGGCAATACCAAGAGACCCAGTACTTC. The genes are TRBV27 and TRBJ2-5; D is uncertain. Trimming removed 4 bases from V and 0 bases from J, with 6 bases in between. The CDR3 is 13 residues long. Germline loops: CDR1 MNHEY, CDR2 SMNVEV (reference sequence).